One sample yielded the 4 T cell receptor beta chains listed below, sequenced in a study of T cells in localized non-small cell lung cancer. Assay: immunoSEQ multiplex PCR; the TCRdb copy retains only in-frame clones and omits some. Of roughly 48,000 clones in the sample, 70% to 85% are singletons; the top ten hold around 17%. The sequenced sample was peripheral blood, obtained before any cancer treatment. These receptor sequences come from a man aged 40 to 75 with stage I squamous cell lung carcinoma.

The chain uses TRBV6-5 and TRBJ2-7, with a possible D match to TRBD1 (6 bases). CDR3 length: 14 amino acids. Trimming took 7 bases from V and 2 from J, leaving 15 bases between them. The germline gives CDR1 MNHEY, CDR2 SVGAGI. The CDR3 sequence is CASKPNRATYEQYF. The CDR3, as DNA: TGTGCCAGCAAACCGAACAGGGCCACCTACGAGCAGTACTTC.

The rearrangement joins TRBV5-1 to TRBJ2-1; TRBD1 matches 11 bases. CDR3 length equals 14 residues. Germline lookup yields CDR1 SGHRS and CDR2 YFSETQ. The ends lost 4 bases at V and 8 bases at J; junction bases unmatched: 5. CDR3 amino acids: CASSRGQGDDEQFF. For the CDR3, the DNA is TGCGCCAGCAGCAGGGGACAGGGGGACGATGAGCAGTTCTTC.

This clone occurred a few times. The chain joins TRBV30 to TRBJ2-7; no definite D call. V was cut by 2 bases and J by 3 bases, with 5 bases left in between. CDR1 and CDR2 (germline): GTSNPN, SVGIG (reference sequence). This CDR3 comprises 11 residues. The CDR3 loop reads CAWSPGYEQYF. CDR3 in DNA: TGTGCCTGGAGTCCAGGCTACGAGCAGTACTTC. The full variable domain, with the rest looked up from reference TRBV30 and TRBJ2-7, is SQTIHQWPATLVQPVGSPLSLECTVEGTSNPNLYWYRQAAGRGLQLLFYSVGIGQISSEVPQNLSASRPQDRQFILSSKKLLLSDSGFYLCAWSPGYEQYFGPGTRLTVT.

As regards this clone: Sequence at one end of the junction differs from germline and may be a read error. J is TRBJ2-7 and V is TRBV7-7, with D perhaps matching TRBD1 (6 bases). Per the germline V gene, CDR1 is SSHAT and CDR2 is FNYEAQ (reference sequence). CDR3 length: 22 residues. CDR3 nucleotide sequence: TGTGCTAGCAGCCGTGACCCCCCCGTCCAGGGGTTCGTCGGTGCGGGTGGGTTCGAGCAGTACTTC. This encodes CASSRDPPVQGFVGAGGFEQYF.